Included here is one T cell receptor beta chain sequence, with context. What it binds is not known. The data were obtained in a study of blood T cells in healthy people across ages. In the study overall: Per two T cells, template switching captured roughly one barcoded beta molecule.

Sample-barcoded 5' priming and a J-beta primer mix drove a second PCR of about 7 to 11 cycles. One entry per CDR3 protein, called by TCRdb with MiXCR from the 5' RACE reads. This table holds over a million distinct CDR3 sequences, roughly 24% found once. In terms of origin and age, donors were healthy Caucasian individuals from Russia aged roughly 6 to 95. Study-level findings and limits: Higher diversity and more naive CD4+ cells were features of long-lived donors, compared to aged donors.

This CDR3 has 12 amino acids. The germline V gene has CDR1 SGHDT and CDR2 YYEEEE. These records were also assigned to another study, of T cells of mothers and their children. In that study: Relative to unrelated pairs, biologically related mother-child dyads exhibited marginally greater, non-significant overlap.

The chain recombines TRBV5-6 with TRBJ2-1; tentatively, D is TRBD1 (6 bases). The J call may be in error: the DNA end matches TRBJ2-7 better. Sequenced material: blood. This receptor was obtained from a girl aged 2 to 9 in good health. The CDR3 DNA reads TGTGCCAGCAACCGAAGGGGGTACGAGCAGTACTTC. Amino acids: CASNRRGYEQYF.